This is a list of T cell receptor beta chains from one sample in a study of radiation and T cells in renal cell carcinoma. Clones were read by immunoSEQ multiplex PCR, and TCRdb kept only the in-frame ones, dropping some. The repertoire includes roughly 170,000 clones, around 90% of them detected once, and approximately 11% sits in the top ten. Sequenced here: blood, sampled from a patient whose treatment included radiotherapy and nephrectomy. These receptors were collected from a woman between 50 and 59 years old with renal cell carcinoma. CDR3s leave out the opening cysteine and the closing phenylalanine or tryptophan. Only part of the rows carry a size: once, few, many, or a class if the clone is expanded.

>TRBJ1-4|TRBV19|-
ASSNPNGEKLF
>TRBJ1-5|TRBV4-1|once
ASSRDRERNQPQH
>TRBJ1-3|TRBV11-2|-
ASSPTRGSGNTIY
>TRBJ1-1|TRBV6-5|few
ASSYSGGTTEAF
>TRBJ1-4|TRBV6-5|-
ASTDDRGGKLF
>TRBJ2-3|TRBV10-3|-
AISGDSQDTQY
>TRBJ2-1|TRBV5-1|-
ASSSGTLSYNEQF
>TRBJ2-7|TRBV18|-
ASSPPLAGSYEQY
>TRBJ2-7|TRBV28|once
ASSFHEQY
>TRBJ2-1|TRBV4-2|-
ASSLQLAGGPGEEQF
>TRBJ1-1|TRBV5-6|few
ASSDLTAVGRWDTEAF
>TRBJ1-6|TRBV19|-
ASSISGYGNSPLH
>TRBJ1-6|TRBV10-2|-
ASSNRDNSPLH
>TRBJ2-7|TRBV5-4|-
ASRLAGLNEQY
>TRBJ1-2|TRBV25-1|-
ASSEGRGRLGGYT
>TRBJ1-3|TRBV19|-
ASSIPADSFSGNTIY
>TRBJ2-3|TRBV19|-
ASSITGAADTQY
>TRBJ1-1|TRBV7-9|once
ASSGTGTANTEAF
>TRBJ2-2|TRBV7-9|-
ASSLTANTGELF
>TRBJ1-1|TRBV4-3|-
ASSHGREPNTEAF
>TRBJ2-3|TRBV21-1|-
ASSKDLPGTGRTDTQY
>TRBJ1-2|TRBV6-6|-
ASSYDTTNYGYT
>TRBJ1-1|TRBV5-6|-
ASSLLQNTEAF
>TRBJ2-5|TRBV9|-
ASSVLGGTETQY
>TRBJ1-2|TRBV7-9|-
ASSLVYESNYGYT
>TRBJ1-1|TRBV7-8|-
ASSPAWVLAGGTEAF
>TRBJ1-2|TRBV4-1|-
ASSQIMAYGYT
>TRBJ1-1|TRBV7-2|-
ATQGIITLGTEAF
>TRBJ1-4|TRBV5-1|once
ASSLAAAFNEKLF
>TRBJ2-3|TRBV9|-
ASSVDPDYTDTQY
>TRBJ1-4|TRBV7-6|-
ASSRQPRSRQPNEKLF
>TRBJ2-5|TRBV9|-
ASSVGGGVETQY
>TRBJ2-5|TRBV5-1|-
ASSLGLFQETQY
>TRBJ1-2|TRBV4-3|-
ASSQSRTDTPGGYT
>TRBJ1-5|TRBV7-9|-
ASSLGGYSNQPQH
>TRBJ2-3|TRBV6-1|-
ASSENLGGGALDTQY
>TRBJ2-3|TRBV7-8|-
ASSQTRSTDTQY
>TRBJ1-3|TRBV6-6|-
ASSPLEGEPRDTIY
>TRBJ1-5|TRBV4-1|-
ASSQVRNQPQH
>TRBJ2-2|TRBV4-2|-
ASSIDRFRNTGELF
>TRBJ1-5|TRBV10-3|-
AISGTGGEDQPQH
>TRBJ2-3|TRBV29-1|-
SVATDERADTQY
>TRBJ1-6|TRBV6-5|-
ASSYDRNSPLH
>TRBJ2-1|TRBV7-2|-
ASSLDGGGQYNEQF
>TRBJ1-2|TRBV6-5|-
ASTGGFNYGYT
>TRBJ1-2|TRBV29-1|-
SVVGALGYT
>TRBJ1-2|TRBV7-9|-
ASSSGTAQYYGYT
>TRBJ2-7|TRBV7-6|-
ASSALRDRGPYEQY
>TRBJ2-7|TRBV25-1|-
ASRKNLPHYEQY
>TRBJ2-3|TRBV10-2|-
ARSSGGGGTDTQY
>TRBJ1-1|TRBV7-6|-
ASSSLENTEAF